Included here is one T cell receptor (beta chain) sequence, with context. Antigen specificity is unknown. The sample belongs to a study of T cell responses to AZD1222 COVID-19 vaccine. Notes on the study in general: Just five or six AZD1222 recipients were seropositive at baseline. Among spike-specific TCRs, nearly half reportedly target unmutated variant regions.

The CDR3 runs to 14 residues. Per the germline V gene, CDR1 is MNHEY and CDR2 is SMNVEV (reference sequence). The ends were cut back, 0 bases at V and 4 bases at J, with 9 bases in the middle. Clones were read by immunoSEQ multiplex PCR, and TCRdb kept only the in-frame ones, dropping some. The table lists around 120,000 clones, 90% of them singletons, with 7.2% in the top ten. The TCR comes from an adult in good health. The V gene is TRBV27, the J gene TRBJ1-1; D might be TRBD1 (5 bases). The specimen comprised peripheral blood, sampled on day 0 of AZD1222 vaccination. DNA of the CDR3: TGTGCCAGCAGTTTATCAGGGACCGGCACTGAAGCTTTCTTT. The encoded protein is CASSLSGTGTEAFF.